The text below deals with one TCR beta chain. The table lists this clone with a count of one. The specificity of this receptor is unknown. Base qualities were left out, and no much larger clone turns up one base away. This entry is derived from a study of TIL therapy for anti-PD-1-resistant metastatic lung cancer (dated by TCRdb to the early 2020s). For context, the study as a whole: Among the enrolled patients, the median age was approximately 49 years (range about 35-75), and the median tumor PD-L1 proportion score was 4.5% to 7.5%. A median non-synonymous tumor mutation burden of approximately 1.4 mutations per megabase was determined across the cohort by whole-exome sequencing. T cell receptor beta sequencing of tumor and peripheral blood served to follow clonotypes across the tumor, the expanded TIL product, and serial blood samples. The cohort was predominantly lung adenocarcinoma, with a few EGFR-mutant and two ALK-rearranged tumors, and half of patients were current or former smokers.

The label giving this sample's time point can be read as: pre-treatment sample, taken before nivolumab and TIL therapy. The baseline tumor samples, taken from the same resection that was used to grow TIL, were excised metastases, most often pleural nodules or supraclavicular lymph nodes. Before any PD-1/PD-L1 blockade was given, tumors were harvested, nivolumab was then administered, and patients who progressed went on to receive lymphodepletion, an infusion of expanded TIL, and IL-2. Adults with stage 4 NSCLC were enrolled in a dual-center phase I trial from late 2017 to January 2020. Samples were obtained from a single-arm, open-label phase I trial in which tumor-infiltrating lymphocyte therapy with nivolumab was evaluated in advanced non-small cell lung cancer. For each resected tumor, portions were snap-frozen in liquid nitrogen and kept at -80 degrees C. Tumor regions of interest were selected on H&E sections by laser-capture macrodissection, were pulverized into 15 mg aliquots, and were extracted with Qiagen Allprep kits.

Paper-wide results and their limitations: The study protocol defined all tumor marker inferences as exploratory. High clonal turnover was observed in TIL culture, with many enriched product clones not detected in the baseline tumor, which suggested clonal contraction rather than faithful expansion. Higher clonality and lower diversity were observed in expanded TIL cultures than in baseline intratumoral T cells (median clonality roughly 6.5% vs 31%, p < 0.0001). The cohort was highly selected, with more treatment-naive, never-smoker and oncogene-addicted patients than typical, limiting generalizability.

The germline V and J ends show losses of 1 base and 5 bases respectively, and no gene match explains 20 bases of the junction. The germline V gene supplies CDR1 SQVTM and CDR2 ANQGSEA. The CDR3 has 18 amino acids, counting the end cysteine and phenylalanine. Just the 54-base CDR3 DNA is kept, in frame starting at base 1. TCR beta CDR3 regions were amplified from genomic DNA by bias-controlled multiplex PCR with the immunoSEQ v3 hsTCRB kit. TCR libraries were sequenced on an Illumina NextSeq 500 to 2 million to 2.5 million read pairs for survey level or roughly 4.5-6 million for deep level. The paper's processing steps were these. V, D and J genes were assigned, non-productive sequences were removed, and clonality was reported by immunoSEQ Analyzer software. To compare repertoires between infused TIL and blood, productive Simpson clonality was used along with the Morisita overlap index of productive TRB rearrangements. What TCRdb holds here is the immuneACCESS table cut down to in-frame rearrangements. Part of the clones is not present; checked against another copy, under half of the missing clones reflect an unresolved V gene, and the others are unexplained. The V and J calls and the clone size are those of that table, but D and trimming were determined from the DNA. Recorded for this sample are more than 90,000 clones; under 70% of them occurred a single time. The top ten hold about a tenth of the sample.

The sequencing here drew on tumor tissue, taken at baseline. The TCR originated in a person aged 25-80 years with non-small cell lung cancer. The chain was built from TRBV29-1 and TRBJ2-7, with TRBD1 identical over 7 junction bases. The CDR3 reads CSVEAPSLRQGKMDEQYF. The bases read TGCAGCGTTGAAGCCCCATCCCTTAGACAGGGTAAAATGGACGAGCAGTACTTC.